Listed here is a single T cell receptor (beta chain). This entry belongs to a study of ipilimumab plus nivolumab after autologous stem cell transplantation. CDR1 and CDR2 (germline): LGHNA, YSLEER. V lost 0 bases and J lost 7, with 7 bases in between. This CDR3 spans 13 amino acids. Profiling relied on immunoSEQ multiplex PCR, and the TCRdb table lists in-frame clones only, not all of them. The profile covers 20,000 to 25,000 clones, with around 83% appearing a single time and 5.2% taken by the ten largest. The sample consisted of PBMCs, taken in a trial of ipilimumab plus nivolumab as post-transplant consolidation. The chain recombines TRBV4-3 with TRBJ1-5; D is unclear. The TCR was taken from a male donor with diffuse large B-cell lymphoma. CDR3 in DNA: TGCGCCAGCAGCCAAGATCGGGGACAGCCCCAGCATTTT. As protein: CASSQDRGQPQHF.